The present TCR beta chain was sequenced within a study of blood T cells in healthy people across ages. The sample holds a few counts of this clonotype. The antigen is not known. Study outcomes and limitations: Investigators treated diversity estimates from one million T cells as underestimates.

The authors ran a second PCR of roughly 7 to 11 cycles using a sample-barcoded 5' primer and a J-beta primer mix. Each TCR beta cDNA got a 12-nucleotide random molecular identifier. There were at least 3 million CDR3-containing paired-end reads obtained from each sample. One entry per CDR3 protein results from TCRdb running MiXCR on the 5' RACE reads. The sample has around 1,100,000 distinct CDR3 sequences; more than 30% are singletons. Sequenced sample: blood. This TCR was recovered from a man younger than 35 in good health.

DNA for the CDR3: TGTGCCAGCAGCAAACGTAAGACCCGACGTCCTCGGGACAGGGGCACAGATACGCAGTATTTT. Translated: CASSKRKTRRPRDRGTDTQYF. J is TRBJ2-3 and V is TRBV21-1; whether TRBD1, the table's D call, matches the DNA was not checked. TRBV21-1 is classified as a pseudogene. This CDR3 contains 21 residues.